This TCR beta chain was captured by sequencing in a study of OX40 agonist ivuxolimab in advanced cancers. Study in general: Three patients, one with hepatocellular carcinoma and two with cutaneous melanoma, responded partially.

Libraries were prepared by immunoSEQ multiplex PCR; TCRdb keeps only in-frame clonotypes and omits some of them. The table has about 84,000 clones, 75% to 95% seen once; the top ten hold approximately 0.43%. CDR1 and CDR2 (germline): ENHRY, SYGVKD. This CDR3 has 13 residues. Trimming shortened V by 8 bases and J by 3 bases, and 13 bases separated the two germline ends. Remarks on this clone: Antigen: not known.

General study results and limits: The study found that CD8+ T cells averaged more expanded clones than CD4+. CD4+ and CD8+ T cells in blood underwent clonal expansion by week 6 at 0.1 to 3.0 mg/kg.

Patients with autoimmune history or systemic immunosuppression were excluded. The chain is built from TRBV10-3 and TRBJ2-5, with D possibly being TRBD2 (6 bases). Sequencing used CD4+ or CD8+ T cells sorted from blood, obtained in a trial of the OX40 agonist ivuxolimab. This sequence originates from an adult with an advanced solid tumor such as melanoma, head and neck, liver or kidney cancer. The CDR3 DNA follows: TGTGCCATCGGGGGGATAGCGGAAGAGACCCAGTACTTC. This translates into CAIGGIAEETQYF.